The rows below give T cell receptor beta chains drawn from one sample of a study of OX40 agonist ivuxolimab in advanced cancers. Clones were sequenced by immunoSEQ multiplex PCR, and TCRdb holds only the in-frame ones, with some missing. Of about 61,000 clones listed, 86% were seen once; the top ten hold approximately 1.1%. Sequenced here: CD4+ or CD8+ T cells sorted from blood, sampled in a trial of the OX40 agonist ivuxolimab. Source of these receptors: an adult with an advanced solid tumor such as melanoma, head and neck, liver or kidney cancer. Both conserved end residues are part of each CDR3. The D gene is left open where the match is weak. For some rows the clone size is stated as once, few or many, or as a class when expanded; others skip it.

v_call	clone_size	j_call	d_call	cdr3_aa	cdr3_nt
TRBV21-1	-	TRBJ2-4	-	CASMLDSLAKNIQYF	TGTGCCAGCATGTTGGACAGCTTAGCCAAAAACATTCAGTACTTC
TRBV12-5	-	TRBJ2-1	-	CASGLQRGAYNEQFF	TGTGCTAGTGGTTTACAGAGGGGGGCCTACAATGAGCAGTTCTTC
TRBV6-1	-	TRBJ2-7	-	CASSEAGATREYF	TGTGCCAGCAGTGAAGCTGGTGCGACTCGGGAGTACTTC
TRBV5-5	-	TRBJ2-2	-	CASSLVGNTGELFF	TGTGCCAGCAGCCTGGTCGGGAACACCGGGGAGCTGTTTTTT
TRBV7-2	-	TRBJ1-1	TRBD1	CASSINRGTEAFF	TGTGCCAGCAGCATCAACAGGGGTACTGAAGCTTTCTTT
TRBV18	once	TRBJ1-5	-	CASSPAAGNQPQHF	TGTGCCAGCTCACCAGCGGCGGGCAATCAGCCCCAGCATTTT
TRBV2	-	TRBJ1-6	-	CASSPEQGNSPLHF	TGTGCCAGCAGCCCCGAGCAGGGGAATTCACCCCTCCACTTT
TRBV19	-	TRBJ2-2	-	CASSITRGATGELFF	TGTGCCAGTAGTATAACCCGGGGGGCCACCGGGGAGCTGTTTTTT
TRBV4-1	few	TRBJ2-2	-	CASSQGLRSGELFF	TGCGCCAGCAGCCAAGGTCTGAGGTCCGGGGAGCTGTTTTTT
TRBV9	-	TRBJ2-3	TRBD2	CASSVTASGGPLHTQYF	TGTGCCAGCAGCGTTACCGCTAGCGGGGGGCCCCTCCATACGCAGTATTTT
TRBV18	-	TRBJ1-4	-	CASSPRRESRKLFF	TGTGCCAGCTCACCACGCCGGGAAAGCAGGAAACTGTTTTTT
TRBV5-1	-	TRBJ1-1	-	CASSLVDSSTEAFF	TGCGCCAGCAGCTTGGTAGATTCGAGCACTGAAGCTTTCTTT
TRBV27	-	TRBJ2-5	-	CASSLGARPETQYF	TGTGCCAGCAGTTTGGGGGCCCGGCCGGAGACCCAGTACTTC
TRBV5-1	once	TRBJ1-6	TRBD1	CASSWGQTNNSPLHF	TGCGCCAGCAGCTGGGGACAGACCAATAATTCACCCCTCCACTTT
TRBV9	few	TRBJ1-1	-	CASSVVFQAEAFF	TGTGCCAGCAGCGTAGTTTTCCAGGCTGAAGCTTTCTTT
TRBV19	-	TRBJ1-2	TRBD1	CASSIDRGRGGYTF	TGTGCCAGTAGTATCGACAGGGGTCGGGGTGGCTACACCTTC
TRBV10-3	-	TRBJ1-1	-	CAIRRTNTEAFF	TGTGCCATACGACGGACGAACACTGAAGCTTTCTTT
TRBV15	-	TRBJ1-2	-	CATSDQPNYGYTF	TGTGCCACCAGCGATCAGCCTAACTATGGCTACACCTTC
TRBV18	-	TRBJ1-2	TRBD1	CASSPDREVYTF	TGTGCCAGCTCACCGGACAGGGAGGTCTACACCTTC
TRBV29-1	-	TRBJ2-3	-	CSVERGTVSTDTQYF	TGCAGCGTTGAGAGGGGGACGGTCAGCACAGATACGCAGTATTTT